This T cell receptor (beta chain) was documented in a study of T cell responses to AZD1222 COVID-19 vaccine. Broader study findings: Spike-specific TCR depth and breadth grew after two AZD1222 doses. In all cases, repertoires were sampled only after the peak T cell response.

The CDR3 has 16 amino acids. Germline CDR1 KGHDR, CDR2 SFDVKD. V gave up 3 bases and J gave up 7 bases; unmatched junction bases: 9. Of note for this clone: Its antigen is as yet unknown.

Sequencing used immunoSEQ multiplex PCR; TCRdb keeps in-frame clones, though not all of them. Here the sample spans approximately 150,000 clones, approximately 91% being singletons. This clonotype was obtained from an adult in good health. Here the sequenced sample was peripheral blood, taken on day 0 of AZD1222 vaccination. The genes are TRBV24-1 and TRBJ1-5; 9 bases line up with TRBD1. The CDR3 bases are TGTGCCACCAGTGATGCCGGACAGGGGTTATCACAGCCCCAGCATTTT. This sequence encodes CATSDAGQGLSQPQHF.